What follows are 2 T cell receptor beta chains derived from one specimen sequenced in a study of neurological immune-mediated disorders (dated by TCRdb to 2018 to 2020). Libraries were prepared through 5' RACE. TCRdb lists the instrument as Illumina HiSeq 2500. The public sequencing data were trimmed at Q25 with fastp and processed into clonotypes with MiXCR by TCRdb, which kept only in-frame beta chains. Every distinct CDR3 protein forms one entry, paired with its most common genes and DNA. This sample is represented by roughly 40,000 distinct CDR3 sequences; 2% to 2.5% of them were singletons. The ten largest clones take up about 2.4% of the sample. Sequenced: PBMCs. These receptors all stem from a man aged 45-65 years with multiple sclerosis.

The CDR3 nucleotides are TGTGCCAGCTCAGGAGGGGTCGGCTCCTACGAGCAGTACTTC. It is translated as CASSGGVGSYEQYF. The genes are TRBV18 and TRBJ2-7; TRBD2 is a possible D gene (6 bases). The CDR3 contains 14 residues. Trimming stripped 5 bases from V and 0 bases from J, with 11 bases between. In germline, CDR1 is KGHSH, CDR2 LQKENI.

In its sample, this clonotype was seen many times. The chain carries TRBV27 and TRBJ2-7; TRBD1 agrees at 8 bases. This CDR3 is built from 15 residues. CDR1 and CDR2 from the germline V gene are MNHEY and SMNVEV (reference sequence). Trimming at V came to 4 bases and at J to 4 bases, leaving 9 bases not matched to a gene. The CDR3 protein is CASSWTGRKPYEQYF. The CDR3 nucleotides are TGTGCCAGCAGTTGGACAGGGAGGAAGCCTTACGAGCAGTACTTC.